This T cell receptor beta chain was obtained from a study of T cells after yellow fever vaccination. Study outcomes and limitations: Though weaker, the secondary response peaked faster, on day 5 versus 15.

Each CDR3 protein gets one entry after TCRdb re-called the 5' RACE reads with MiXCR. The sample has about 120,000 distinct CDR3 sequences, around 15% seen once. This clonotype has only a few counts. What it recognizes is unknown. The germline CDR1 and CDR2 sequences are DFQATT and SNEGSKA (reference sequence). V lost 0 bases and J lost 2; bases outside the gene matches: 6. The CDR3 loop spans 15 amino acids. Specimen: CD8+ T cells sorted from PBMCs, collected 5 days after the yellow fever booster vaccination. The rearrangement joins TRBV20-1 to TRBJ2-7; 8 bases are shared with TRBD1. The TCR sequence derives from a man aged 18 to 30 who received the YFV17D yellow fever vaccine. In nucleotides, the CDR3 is TGCAGTGCTAGAGATCGGCAGGGGGCCACCTACGAGCAGTACTTC. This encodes CSARDRQGATYEQYF.